A selection of T cell receptor beta chains follows, all from one sample in a study of T cell responses to AZD1222 COVID-19 vaccine. TCRdb's table, derived via immunoSEQ multiplex PCR, lists solely in-frame clones and lacks some. The profile shows 140,000 to 150,000 clones, around 88% of them singletons. This material consisted of peripheral blood, taken on day 0 of AZD1222 vaccination. Receptors were obtained from an adult in good health. Each CDR3 is given without its conserved first and last residue. The D gene is left open where the match is weak.

>TRBJ1-5|TRBV10-3|13|TRBD1
AISEPGTENQPQH
>TRBJ2-1|TRBV6-4|13|.
ASSDGTVSYNEQF
>TRBJ2-3|TRBV7-8|10|.
ASSQHADTQY
>TRBJ1-2|TRBV28|16|TRBD1
ASSSAGTGRWENYGYT
>TRBJ1-2|TRBV13|13|TRBD1
ASRLTGQINYGYT
>TRBJ1-1|TRBV14|12|.
ASSRAGMNTEAF
>TRBJ1-2|TRBV9|13|TRBD1
ASSTRTQGVYGYT
>TRBJ1-1|TRBV27|11|.
ASSSGQATEAF
>TRBJ1-2|TRBV2|11|TRBD1
ASSGQGASGYT
>TRBJ2-3|TRBV3-1/TRBV3-2|13|TRBD2
ASNERGAPTDTQY
>TRBJ1-1|TRBV5-1|11|.
ASSLPPTTEAF
>TRBJ1-4|TRBV15|14|TRBD1
ATSRVGTGGIGKLF
>TRBJ2-7|TRBV19|13|TRBD2
ASSLPGLGGYEQY
>TRBJ1-4|TRBV7-8|12|TRBD1
ASSLGTVNEKLF
>TRBJ2-2|TRBV2|13|.
ASSLEQLQTGELF
>TRBJ1-5|TRBV19|14|TRBD1
ASTTGARYSNQPQH
>TRBJ1-4|TRBV2|11|.
ASRRQEGEKLF
>TRBJ1-5|TRBV19|10|.
ASNAGLRPQH
>TRBJ1-1|TRBV28|14|TRBD1
ASSPTGGPMNTEAF
>TRBJ1-1|TRBV2|9|.
ASSPREVAF
>TRBJ2-7|TRBV5-1|13|TRBD2
ASSFTSGGAYEQY
>TRBJ1-2|TRBV19|10|TRBD1
ASGQGVRGYT
>TRBJ2-5|TRBV11-2|12|.
ASSLDRGLETQY
>TRBJ1-2|TRBV9|14|TRBD1
ASSVWGQTSGYGYT
>TRBJ2-3|TRBV19|11|TRBD2
ASRSRGEDTQY
>TRBJ2-2|TRBV24-1|13|.
ATSELRQTTGELF
>TRBJ1-1|TRBV25-1|11|.
ASSVHGYTEAF